The text below deals with one T cell receptor (beta chain). Its antigen is currently unknown. The data were taken from a study of post-analysis software for immune sequencing data. Whole-study results and caveats: Roughly 5 TRBV segments, TRBV5-6, TRBV5-1 and TRBV20-1 among them, were found more frequent in patients than controls. Samples sharing a preparation batch grouped tightly together when assessed by F measure.

The CDR3 covers 11 residues. Germline CDR1 SQVTM, CDR2 ANQGSEA. TCR beta cDNA libraries had unique molecular identifiers. A population of about 0.9 to 10 million T cells gave rise to about half a million cDNA molecules. TCRdb independently ran MiXCR on the PCR reads; one entry per CDR3 protein. The repertoire holds approximately 250,000 distinct CDR3 sequences, roughly a third seen once, with 4% to 6% in the top ten. The genes are TRBV29-1 and TRBJ2-5; D perhaps matches TRBD2 (6 bases). The last part of the DNA fits TRBJ2-7 better; the J call may be wrong. This sequence originates from a girl between 5 and 17 years old with multiple sclerosis. The specimen was blood. CDR3 nucleotide sequence: TGCAGCGTTTTGGGGGGAGGCGAGCAGTACTTC. As protein: CSVLGGGEQYF.